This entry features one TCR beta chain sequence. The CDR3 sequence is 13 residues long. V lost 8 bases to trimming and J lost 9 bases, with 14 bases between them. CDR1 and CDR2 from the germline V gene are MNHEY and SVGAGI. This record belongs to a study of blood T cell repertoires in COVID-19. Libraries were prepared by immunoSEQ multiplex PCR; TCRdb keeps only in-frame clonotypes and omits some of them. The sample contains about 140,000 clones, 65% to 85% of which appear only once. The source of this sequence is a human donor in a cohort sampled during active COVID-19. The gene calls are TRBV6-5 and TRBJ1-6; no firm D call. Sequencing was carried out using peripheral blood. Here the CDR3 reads CASQRQRSSPLHF. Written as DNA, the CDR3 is TGTGCCAGCCAGCGTCAGCGTAGTTCACCCCTCCACTTT.